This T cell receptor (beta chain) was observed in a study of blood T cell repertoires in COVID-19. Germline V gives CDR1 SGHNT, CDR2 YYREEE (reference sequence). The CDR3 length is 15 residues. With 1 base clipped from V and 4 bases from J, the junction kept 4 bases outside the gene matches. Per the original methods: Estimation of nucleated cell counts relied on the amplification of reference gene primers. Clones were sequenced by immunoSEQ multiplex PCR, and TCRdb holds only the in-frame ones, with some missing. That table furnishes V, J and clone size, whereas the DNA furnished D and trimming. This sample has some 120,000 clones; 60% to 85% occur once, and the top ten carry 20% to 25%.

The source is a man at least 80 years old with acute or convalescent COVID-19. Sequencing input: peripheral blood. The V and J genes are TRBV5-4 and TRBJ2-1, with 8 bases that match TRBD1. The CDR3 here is CASSLFRQGYNEQFF. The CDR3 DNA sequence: TGTGCCAGCAGCTTGTTTAGACAGGGGTACAATGAGCAGTTCTTC. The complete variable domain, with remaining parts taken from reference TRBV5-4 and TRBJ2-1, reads ETGVTQSPTHLIKTRGQQVTLRCSSQSGHNTVSWYQQALGQGPQFIFQYYREEENGRGNFPPRFSGLQFPNYSSELNVNALELDDSALYLCASSLFRQGYNEQFFGPGTRLTVL.